The rows below give T cell receptor beta chains drawn from one sample of a study of type 1 regulatory T cells. TCRdb independently ran MiXCR on the reads; one entry per CDR3 protein. The sample gives tens of thousands of distinct CDR3 sequences, 60% to 80% of which show up once; about 1.7% is in the top ten. These TCRs' antigens remain unknown. The sample consisted of cultured non-Tr1 T cells, either the whole culture or a sorted T cell fraction (not recorded which). The receptors shown here come from a human donor in good health. CDR3s include the opening cysteine and the closing phenylalanine or tryptophan. The size field is filled for only some rows; it gives once, few, many or a size class.

clone size	V gene	CDR3 protein
-	TRBV12-3/TRBV12-4	CASSFGAPPYGELFF
-	TRBV30	CAWSVGATDTQYF
once	TRBV27	CASSGLGYNEQFF
once	TRBV14	CASSRPGTNYEQYF
-	TRBV20-1	CSAPGVGNTIYF
-	TRBV19	CASKAGTDNSPLHF
-	TRBV2	CVSRGYGGALQETQYF
-	TRBV18	CASSPQDSWTGELFF
few	TRBV7-2	CASSSERNTIYF
few	TRBV3-2	CASSQTYRGVLNQPQHF
-	TRBV6-5	CASSSDWKETQYF
-	TRBV4-3	CASSLGTGSSYEQYF
-	TRBV7-8	CASSQGQVGQPQHF
-	TRBV5-1	CASSPSGAMNTEAFF
-	TRBV12-3/TRBV12-4	CASSPGQTQETQYF
medium-sized	TRBV25-1	CASPEPGTSGSEQFF
-	TRBV7-2	CASSMRRGPYEQYF
-	TRBV7-3	CASSRTSGATGELFF
-	TRBV6-5	CANSYSLATEQYF
-	TRBV5-1	CASSWIAGSVYNEQFF
few	TRBV13	CASSPGLAGAQEQYF
-	TRBV20-1	CSARRFHGLAGHEQFF
-	TRBV7-2	CASSTWTSNEQFF
-	TRBV4-1	CASSHLPQRGRTDTQYF
-	TRBV12-3/TRBV12-4	CASSLAADTEAFF
-	TRBV7-2	CASRGQGLSGELFF
-	TRBV4-3	CASSPSPTGGSQETQYF
-	TRBV7-2	CASSFSQDTQYF
-	TRBV7-9	CASSLDIGANYEQYF
-	TRBV6-5	CASRATGRNYNEQFF
-	TRBV7-8	CASSLARLGLGNGEAFF
-	TRBV5-1	CASSSFLGRGLTDTQYF
-	TRBV6-2/TRBV6-3	CASSSIWLREVHNEQFF
-	TRBV6-2/TRBV6-3	CASSSPHSGRDNEQFF
few	TRBV20-1	CSATTGLEQYF
-	TRBV7-2	CASSWNSRQIRRGNEQFF
-	TRBV18	CASSPTMTRSTDTQYF
-	TRBV27	CASRSQGSGSIYEQYF
few	TRBV5-1	CASRSTGFGANVLTF
few	TRBV28	CASSLTESSYEQYF
many	TRBV20-1	CSASRGGEPQHF
-	TRBV7-6	CASSFSGGSYEQYF
-	TRBV19	CASSVGSAGELFF
-	TRBV20-1	CSASFKTDTQYF
-	TRBV4-3	CASSPGRGRSSNQPQHF
-	TRBV28	CASREAHRTEAFF
-	TRBV20-1	CSARDPGPKETQYF
-	TRBV6-1	CASSEPGQGNTEAFF
-	TRBV11-3	CASSGGGGSYEQYF
once	TRBV20-1	CSAPSGTSRYNEQFF
-	TRBV5-1	CASSVGDGYNEQFF
-	TRBV4-3	CASSRRWTDYEQYF
-	TRBV20-1	CSARDMTSGRADSTDTQYF
few	TRBV5-1	CASSLVQVGTGELFF
-	TRBV4-2	CASRQRMLASTDTQYF
-	TRBV11-2	CASSLMGGSGELFF
-	TRBV5-1	CASGSGSDTQYF